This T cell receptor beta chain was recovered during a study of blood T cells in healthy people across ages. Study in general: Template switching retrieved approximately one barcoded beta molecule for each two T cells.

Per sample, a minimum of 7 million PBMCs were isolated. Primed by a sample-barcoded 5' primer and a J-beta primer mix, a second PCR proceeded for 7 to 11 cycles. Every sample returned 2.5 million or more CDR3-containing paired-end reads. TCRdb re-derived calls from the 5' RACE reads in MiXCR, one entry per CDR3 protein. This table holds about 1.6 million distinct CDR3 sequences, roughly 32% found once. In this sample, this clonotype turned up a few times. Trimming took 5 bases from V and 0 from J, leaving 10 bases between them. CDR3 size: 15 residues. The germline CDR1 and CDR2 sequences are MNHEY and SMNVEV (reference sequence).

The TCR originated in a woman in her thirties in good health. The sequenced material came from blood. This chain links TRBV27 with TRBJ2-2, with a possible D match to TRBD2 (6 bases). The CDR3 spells CASSPGLPNTGELFF. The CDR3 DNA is TGTGCCAGCAGTCCAGGACTACCGAACACCGGGGAGCTGTTTTTT.